This TCR beta chain was identified during a study of cytomegalovirus exposure and HLA in healthy donors. Study results and caveats: CMV serostatus was the only immune exposure information that was available.

V was trimmed by 0 bases and J by 5 bases, leaving 11 bases between them. The CDR3 runs to 15 residues. Germline CDR1 reads LGHNA; CDR2 reads YNFKEQ. PCR involved 60 Vbeta and 13 Jbeta primers. Data came from immunoSEQ multiplex PCR; TCRdb stores just in-frame clones and leaves some out. This sample has around 180,000 clones, with 84% found just once. Concerning this clone: Its antigen is still unknown.

The genes are TRBV4-2 and TRBJ1-5; tentatively, D is TRBD1 (5 bases). The sample taken for sequencing was PBMCs. This TCR came from a man between 18 and 29 years old in good health and CMV-seronegative. The CDR3 DNA is TGTGCCAGCAGCCAAGATCAGGGTAGAGATCAGCCCCAGCATTTT. It encodes CASSQDQGRDQPQHF.